These 14 T cell receptor beta chains originate from one sample sequenced in a study of PD-1 blockade in classical Hodgkin lymphoma. With no exception, relapse followed autologous stem cell transplantation in all patients, and brentuximab vedotin exposure varied. Libraries were prepared by immunoSEQ multiplex PCR; TCRdb keeps only in-frame clonotypes and omits some of them. This table has roughly 40,000 clones, about 89% appearing once. The specimen was peripheral blood mononuclear cells (PBMCs), collected at baseline. The receptor set was obtained from a human donor with classical Hodgkin lymphoma.

The chain carries TRBV18 and TRBJ2-7; D is ambiguous. CDR1 KGHSH and CDR2 LQKENI come from the germline V gene. The CDR3 spans 14 residues. Trimming took off 0 bases at V and 5 bases at J, with 11 bases between the two ends. For the CDR3, the DNA is TGTGCCAGCTCACCACCGTCTAGTTCGAACGAGCAGTACTTC. This sequence encodes CASSPPSSSNEQYF.

The chain employs TRBV6-5 and TRBJ1-2; 11 bases line up with TRBD1. V shed 6 bases, J shed 8 bases, and the junction held 5 bases outside the gene matches. This CDR3 region has 13 residues. Germline V CDR1 and CDR2: MNHEY, SVGAGI. The CDR3 DNA reads as TGTGCCAGCAGAGCGGGACAGGGGGGAGGCTACACCTTC. Translated, it gives CASRAGQGGGYTF.

This chain connects TRBV18 to TRBJ2-5; possibly TRBD2 for D (5 bases). The CDR3 has 12 residues. Looked up from germline, CDR1 is KGHSH and CDR2 is LQKENI. V lost 3 bases to trimming and J lost 4 bases, with 6 bases between them. The DNA of the CDR3 is TGTGCCAGCTCACCGAGCGGAGAGACCCAGTACTTC. Its translation is CASSPSGETQYF.

The chain recombines TRBV10-3 with TRBJ2-1; 14 bases are a match to TRBD2. CDR3 length: 15 residues. J lost 9 bases, V lost 3 bases, and 4 bases had no gene match. Germline V gives CDR1 ENHRY, CDR2 SYGVKD. The CDR3 nucleotides read TGTGCCATCAGTGAAGGGACTAGCGGGGGAAGTGAGCAGTTCTTC. Its protein product is CAISEGTSGGSEQFF.

V is TRBV7-6 and J is TRBJ2-5; weak D call: TRBD2 (5 bases). CDR3 length equals 12 residues. Trimming left V 0 bases short and J 8 bases short, with 7 bases between. Germline CDR1 and CDR2: SGHVS and FNYEAQ. CDR3 in amino acids: CASSLASGTQYF. As DNA, the CDR3 is TGTGCCAGCAGCTTAGCGTCGGGAACCCAGTACTTC.

J is TRBJ2-3 and V is TRBV10-3; the match to TRBD2 covers 11 bases. J gave up 7 bases and V 8 bases, and 8 bases lay outside the gene matches. Germline CDR1 ENHRY, CDR2 SYGVKD. The CDR3 contains 14 residues. CDR3 region: CAISPSGRLNTQYF. CDR3 in DNA: TGTGCCATCTCCCCTAGCGGGAGGTTGAATACGCAGTATTTT.

This chain joins TRBV7-9 and TRBJ2-3, with 7 bases aligning to TRBD1. V was pared by 1 base and J by 0 bases, with 1 base of the junction left unmatched. The CDR3 is made up of 15 amino acids. CDR1 is SEHNR, CDR2 FQNEAQ, per germline (reference sequence). CDR3 residues: CASSLGQGSTDTQYF. The CDR3 DNA sequence: TGTGCCAGCAGCTTAGGACAGGGAAGCACAGATACGCAGTATTTT.

This clone occurred once. The chain joins TRBV5-8 to TRBJ2-5; no clear D gene. The J call is uncertain, as TRBJ2-7 better fits the DNA end. The CDR3 loop spans 13 amino acids. The germline gives CDR1 SGHTS, CDR2 YDEGEE. The CDR3 coding sequence is TGTGCCAGCAGCTTGGGGAGCTCCTACGAGCAGTACTTC. Amino acid sequence: CASSLGSSYEQYF.

The chain joins TRBV7-9 to TRBJ2-3; D remains ambiguous. Trimming shortened V by 6 bases and J by 4 bases, and 8 bases separated the two germline ends. This CDR3 spans 12 amino acids. Germline V gene data show CDR1 as SEHNR and CDR2 as FQNEAQ (reference sequence). CDR3 sequence: CASRQEADTQYF. The CDR3 nucleotides are TGTGCCAGCAGACAAGAGGCAGATACGCAGTATTTT. The full variable domain, with the rest looked up from reference TRBV7-9 and TRBJ2-3, is DTGVSQNPRHKITKRGQNVTFRCDPISEHNRLYWYRQTLGQGPEFLTYFQNEAQLEKSRLLSDRFSAERPKGSFSTLEIQRTEQGDSAMYLCASRQEADTQYFGPGTRLTVL.

This chain uses TRBV18 with TRBJ2-5, with 7 positions matching TRBD1. There are 13 residues in the CDR3. Per the germline V gene, CDR1 is KGHSH and CDR2 is LQKENI. The ends lost 3 bases at V and 5 bases at J; junction bases unmatched: 3. The DNA of the CDR3 is TGTGCCAGCTCACCGACAGGGTGGGAGACCCAGTACTTC. Translation gives CASSPTGWETQYF.

This clone appeared a few times. The V and J genes are TRBV9 and TRBJ1-6; TRBD1 is a possible D gene (5 bases). Germline V gene data show CDR1 as SGDLS and CDR2 as YYNGEE. Trimming cost V 4 bases and J 8 bases, with 13 bases left between them. The CDR3 runs 14 residues. CDR3 sequence reads: CASSQGGYDSPLHF. In DNA, the CDR3 is TGTGCCAGCAGCCAGGGAGGGTATGATTCACCCCTCCACTTT.

The CDR3 bases are TGTGCCAGCAGCTCGGACAGGACAAGCACAGATACGCAGTATTTT. Translation gives CASSSDRTSTDTQYF. The rearrangement uses TRBV7-3 and TRBJ2-3; 7 nucleotides match TRBD1. Germline loops: CDR1 SGHTA, CDR2 FQGTGA. V lost 4 bases and J lost 0; bases outside the gene matches: 4. The length of the CDR3 is 15 residues.

The chain links TRBV19 to TRBJ1-5; 9 positions match TRBD1. Trimming took 5 bases from V and 5 from J; bases not matched to a gene: 7. The CDR3 runs to 15 residues. The germline CDR1 and CDR2 sequences are LNHDA and SQIVND (reference sequence). The CDR3 sequence: CASSAGQGWDQPQHF. In DNA form, the CDR3 reads TGTGCCAGTAGTGCTGGACAGGGGTGGGATCAGCCCCAGCATTTT. Full variable domain (remainder filled in from reference TRBV19 and TRBJ1-5): DGGITQSPKYLFRKEGQNVTLSCEQNLNHDAMYWYRQDPGQGLRLIYYSQIVNDFQKGDIAEGYSVSREKKESFPLTVTSAQKNPTAFYLCASSAGQGWDQPQHFGDGTRLSIL.

This chain uses TRBV9 with TRBJ2-1; 8 nucleotides line up with TRBD1. The CDR3 sequence is 18 residues long. Germline CDR1 and CDR2: SGDLS and YYNGEE. V dropped 1 base and J dropped 7; count of bases not matched to a gene: 16. The CDR3 DNA sequence: TGTGCCAGCAGCGTAAATCCTGTTGGACAGGGTGGCATTAATGAGCAGTTCTTC. The encoded protein is CASSVNPVGQGGINEQFF.